The 29 T cell receptor beta chains presented below share a single source sample, sequenced in a study of T cells in Graves' hyperthyroidism and ophthalmopathy. The CDR3 regions of TCR beta were amplified from RNA transcripts. The study used the HTBI primer set for a first-round RT-PCR of the TCR CDR3. TCRdb used MiXCR to reprocess the multiplex PCR reads, holding one entry per CDR3 protein. The top ten clones hold roughly 15% of a sample with about 530,000 distinct CDR3 sequences, about 15% of them seen once. Source material: blood. These receptors came from a young woman with Graves' ophthalmopathy.

This clonotype has a handful of counts. The J gene is TRBJ1-5, the V gene TRBV4-3, with 7 bases aligning to TRBD1. The CDR3 loop spans 16 amino acids. Germline CDR1 is LGHNA and CDR2 is YSLEER. V shed 4 bases, J shed 5 bases, and the junction held 11 bases outside the gene matches. CDR3 amino acids: CASSPSTGVGYQPQHF. CDR3 coding DNA: TGCGCCAGCAGCCCAAGCACAGGGGTAGGCTATCAGCCCCAGCATTTT.

The genes are TRBV20-1 and TRBJ1-1; TRBD1 might be the D (5 bases). Germline V gene data show CDR1 as DFQATT and CDR2 as SNEGSKA (reference sequence). This CDR3 comprises 15 residues. V was cut by 7 bases and J by 1 base, with 19 bases left in between. CDR3 amino acids: CSGTGRALGNTEAFF. The DNA of the CDR3 is TGCAGTGGGACGGGCAGGGCGTTAGGGAACACTGAAGCTTTCTTT.

This clonotype was picked up many times. Its ends do not fully match the called genes, so a read error is possible. The genes are TRBV7-2 and TRBJ2-1, with 11 bases identical to TRBD2. The CDR3 is 14 amino acids. Germline V gene sequence: CDR1 SGHTA, CDR2 FQGNSA. The CDR3 region has the DNA TGTGCCAGCAGCGTAGCGGGAGGGCCGGATGAGCAGTTCTTC. It translates to CASSVAGGPDEQFF.

This clonotype occurred a few times. V is TRBV27 and J is TRBJ2-6; a weak D match, TRBD1 (5 bases). Per germline, CDR1 MNHEY and CDR2 SMNVEV (reference sequence). Trimming pared 3 bases from V and 0 bases from J, leaving 12 bases between. The CDR3 is made up of 17 amino acids. DNA for the CDR3: TGTGCCAGCAGTTTGTCAGGACACCCCTCTGGGGCCAACGTCCTGACTTTC. This translates into CASSLSGHPSGANVLTF. Variable domain in full (rest from reference TRBV27 and TRBJ2-6): EAQVTQNPRYLITVTGKKLTVTCSQNMNHEYMSWYRQDPGLGLRQIYYSMNVEVTDKGDVPEGYKVSRKEKRNFPLILESPSPNQTSLYFCASSLSGHPSGANVLTFGAGSRLTVL.

This clonotype was picked up many times. The chain is built from TRBV5-5 and TRBJ1-1, with no clear D. The CDR3 has 15 amino acids. Trimming removed 0 bases from V and 7 bases from J, with 16 bases in between. Germline V lookup: CDR1 SGHKS, CDR2 YYEKEE (reference sequence). The CDR3 is CASSLEDKKGSEAFF. CDR3 DNA sequence: TGTGCCAGCAGCTTGGAAGACAAGAAGGGCAGTGAAGCTTTCTTT.

This clonotype was recorded at least ten times. V gene TRBV5-1 combines with J gene TRBJ1-1; the D gene is possibly TRBD1 (5 bases). The V gene lost 4 bases and the J gene lost 3 bases, with 13 bases spanning the gap. CDR1 is SGHRS, CDR2 YFSETQ, per germline. The CDR3 extends over 14 amino acids. The CDR3 nucleotides read TGCGCCAGCAGCCGCCCCGAAGGGGACACTGAAGCTTTCTTT. Translated, it gives CASSRPEGDTEAFF.

This clonotype was detected many times. V and J are TRBV11-2 and TRBJ2-1; D gene uncertain. CDR3 length: 13 residues. V was shortened by 6 bases and J by 5 bases, with 11 bases between the two germline ends. CDR1 and CDR2 from the germline V gene are SGHAT and FQNNGV. This CDR3 reads CASSPGVDNEQFF. DNA of the CDR3: TGTGCCAGCAGTCCCGGAGTAGACAATGAGCAGTTCTTC.

This clonotype was seen ten or more times. The chain is built from TRBV27 and TRBJ2-7, with 8 bases aligning to TRBD1. This CDR3 spans 15 amino acids. Germline V CDR1 and CDR2: MNHEY, SMNVEV (reference sequence). V shed 6 bases and J 1 base; nucleotides not matched to a gene: 8. CDR3 sequence: CASSTQGAGSYEQYF. The CDR3, as DNA: TGTGCCAGCAGCACCCAGGGGGCCGGGTCCTACGAGCAGTACTTC.

There are many counts of this clonotype. The J gene is TRBJ2-7, the V gene TRBV6-5; 14 positions match TRBD2. V gave up 6 bases and J gave up 3 bases; unmatched junction bases: 19. From germline, CDR1 is MNHEY and CDR2 SVGAGI. This CDR3 spans 20 amino acids. The CDR3 protein is CASSLNPGLAGVSPHYEQYF. In nucleotides, the CDR3 is TGTGCCAGCAGCCTTAATCCGGGACTAGCGGGAGTATCCCCCCACTACGAGCAGTACTTC.

The chain has TRBV28 and TRBJ1-4; 9 nucleotides match TRBD1. The CDR3 covers 12 residues. Germline trimming cut 6 bases from V and 13 bases from J; bases unmatched to any gene: 6. Germline V gene lookup returns CDR1 MDHEN and CDR2 SYDVKM. The CDR3 DNA is TGTGCCAGCAGCTCGGGACAGGGAAGACTGTTTTTT. Translated, it gives CASSSGQGRLFF.

This clonotype was seen at least ten times. This chain joins TRBV27 and TRBJ2-7, with D possibly TRBD2 on 7 matching bases. Germline CDR1 and CDR2: MNHEY and SMNVEV (reference sequence). The CDR3 totals 15 residues. The V end lost 8 bases, the J end lost 0 bases, and 17 bases lay between the germline ends. Here the CDR3 reads CASGIGRGNSYEQYF. CDR3 DNA: TGTGCCAGCGGGATTGGGAGGGGGAACTCCTACGAGCAGTACTTC.

J is TRBJ2-3 and V is TRBV6-2 or TRBV6-3; 13 bases agree with TRBD2. Per germline, CDR1 MNHEY and CDR2 SVGEGT. V lost 6 bases and J lost 6; bases outside the gene matches: 6. There are 15 residues in the CDR3. For the CDR3, the DNA is TGTGCCAGCAGCCCACTAGCGGGGGGGTCTGATACGCAGTATTTT. Protein: CASSPLAGGSDTQYF.

This clonotype showed up just a few times. This sequence joins TRBV12-3 or TRBV12-4 and TRBJ1-3, with a possible D match to TRBD1 (6 bases). This CDR3 is 15 amino acids long. Trimming removed 6 bases from V and 3 bases from J, with 15 bases in between. CDR3 sequence reads: CASRETGEIGNTIYF. In DNA form, the CDR3 reads TGTGCCAGCAGAGAGACAGGAGAAATTGGAAACACCATATATTTT.

This clonotype was found many times. The chain has TRBV20-1 and TRBJ2-1; TRBD2 matches at 12 bases. After removal of 5 bases from V and 2 bases from J, the junction contained 4 bases not matched to a gene. In germline, CDR1 is DFQATT, CDR2 SNEGSKA (reference sequence). The CDR3 loop spans 15 amino acids. The CDR3: CSAARLAGAYNEQFF. In DNA form, the CDR3 reads TGCAGTGCTGCCCGACTAGCGGGGGCCTACAATGAGCAGTTCTTC.

The chain recombines TRBV28 with TRBJ2-1; TRBD2 agrees at 10 bases. Germline CDR1 and CDR2: MDHEN and SYDVKM. CDR3 length: 17 residues. After removal of 6 bases from V and 3 bases from J, the junction contained 11 bases not matched to a gene. CDR3 region: CASSLERGGLFYNEQFF. In DNA, the CDR3 is TGTGCCAGCAGCCTTGAGCGGGGGGGCTTATTCTACAATGAGCAGTTCTTC.

This clonotype occurred many times. The V and J genes are TRBV12-3 or TRBV12-4 and TRBJ1-5, with unresolved D. V was cut by 1 base and J by 1 base, with 8 bases left in between. The CDR3 covers 15 residues. CDR3 sequence: CASSLGGQSNQPQHF. Here the CDR3 DNA reads TGTGCCAGCAGTTTAGGCGGGCAGAGCAATCAGCCCCAGCATTTT.

This clonotype was observed at least ten times. This rearrangement joins TRBV7-2 to TRBJ1-1; D is undetermined. The CDR3 has 13 residues. Trimming took 2 bases from V and 1 from J, leaving 5 bases between them. Looked up from germline, CDR1 is SGHTA and CDR2 is FQGNSA. The CDR3 here is CASSLYENTEAFF. CDR3 in DNA: TGTGCCAGCAGCTTATATGAGAACACTGAAGCTTTCTTT.

Many counts were recorded for this clonotype. This rearrangement joins TRBV28 to TRBJ2-1, with D perhaps matching TRBD2 (6 bases). This CDR3 has 14 residues. V shed 7 bases and J shed 3 bases, with 13 bases lying between them. Germline V lookup: CDR1 MDHEN, CDR2 SYDVKM. Here the CDR3 DNA reads TGTGCCAGCAAGGTCGTGGGAGGCTACAATGAGCAGTTCTTC. Amino acids: CASKVVGGYNEQFF.

In its sample, this clonotype was seen many times. The chain is built from TRBV28 and TRBJ1-1; a weak D match, TRBD1 (6 bases). Per germline, CDR1 MDHEN and CDR2 SYDVKM. There are 14 residues in the CDR3. V dropped 5 bases and J dropped 1 base, with 11 bases sitting between them. The CDR3 sequence: CASSPPGANTEAFF. The CDR3 nucleotides read TGTGCCAGCAGTCCCCCGGGGGCGAACACTGAAGCTTTCTTT.

In this sample, this clonotype turned up many times. The V call is TRBV7-3, the J call TRBJ2-1; TRBD2 agrees at 8 bases. V lost 4 bases, J lost 0 bases, and 5 bases stayed unmatched. This CDR3 contains 16 residues. CDR1 SGHTA and CDR2 FQGTGA come from the germline V gene. The CDR3 here is CASSSYAGGSYNEQFF. The CDR3 DNA sequence: TGTGCCAGCAGCTCTTATGCGGGGGGCTCCTACAATGAGCAGTTCTTC.

J is TRBJ2-7 and V is TRBV9; D is unclear. Trimming removed 0 bases from V and 2 bases from J, with 15 bases in between. Per germline, CDR1 SGDLS and CDR2 YYNGEE. The CDR3 has 16 residues. CDR3 region: CASSVGGGRQPYEQYF. The CDR3 DNA reads as TGTGCCAGCAGCGTAGGGGGTGGACGTCAACCCTACGAGCAGTACTTC. Combining the CDR3 with reference TRBV9 and TRBJ2-7 gives the whole variable domain DSGVTQTPKHLITATGQRVTLRCSPRSGDLSVYWYQQSLDQGLQFLIQYYNGEERAKGNILERFSAQQFPDLHSELNLSSLELGDSALYFCASSVGGGRQPYEQYFGPGTRLTVT.

This clonotype has a count of ten or more. This rearrangement joins TRBV30 to TRBJ2-3; 9 nucleotides align to TRBD2. Trimming cost V 1 base and J 2 bases; bases outside gene matches: 7. Germline loops: CDR1 GTSNPN, CDR2 SVGIG (reference sequence). The CDR3 consists of 16 residues. CDR3 residues: CAWSGLAGLDTDTQYF. In DNA, the CDR3 is TGTGCCTGGAGTGGGCTAGCGGGGTTAGACACAGATACGCAGTATTTT.

A few counts support this clonotype. The chain has TRBV19 and TRBJ1-5; 9 bases align to TRBD1. Germline assignment: CDR1 LNHDA and CDR2 SQIVND (reference sequence). The CDR3 totals 17 residues. V gave up 5 bases and J gave up 0 bases; unmatched junction bases: 8. CDR3 bases: TGTGCCAGTAGTGTGACAGGGGGATCCTATAGCAATCAGCCCCAGCATTTT. Translation gives CASSVTGGSYSNQPQHF.

The table lists this clonotype with many counts. The chain couples TRBV7-2 to TRBJ2-5; tentative D call: TRBD2 (7 bases). The CDR3 sequence is 14 residues long. Germline CDR1 SGHTA, CDR2 FQGNSA. The V end lost 5 bases, the J end lost 5 bases, and 15 bases lay between the germline ends. The CDR3 loop reads CASSAFGGLETQYF. The CDR3 DNA reads as TGTGCCAGCAGCGCCTTCGGGGGGCTTGAGACCCAGTACTTC.

The chain is built from TRBV27 and TRBJ1-2; D perhaps matches TRBD1 (6 bases). V was clipped by 4 bases and J by 4 bases, with 25 bases between them. Germline-derived CDR1 and CDR2 are MNHEY and SMNVEV (reference sequence). The CDR3 is 18 residues long. The CDR3 reads CASSWGGGSPPQGYGYTF. CDR3 nucleotides: TGTGCCAGCAGTTGGGGGGGCGGCTCACCCCCCCAAGGCTATGGCTACACCTTC.

V usage is TRBV20-1 and J usage is TRBJ1-6; D ambiguous. The V gene lost 4 bases and the J gene lost 10 bases, with 11 bases spanning the gap. The CDR3 is 12 residues long. Germline CDR1 is DFQATT and CDR2 is SNEGSKA (reference sequence). CDR3 nucleotides: TGCAGTGCTAATCCGGGCGCCTCACCCCTCCACTTT. Residues: CSANPGASPLHF.

In its sample, this clonotype was seen many times. The chain couples TRBV6-2 or TRBV6-3 to TRBJ1-5; 10 bases agree with TRBD1. J was trimmed by 2 bases and V by 6 bases; bases with no gene match: 10. This CDR3 is built from 17 residues. Germline V gene data show CDR1 as MNHEY and CDR2 as SVGEGT. Here the CDR3 DNA reads TGTGCCAGCAGAGCACGGGACAGGGGCGGCGGCAATCAGCCCCAGCATTTT. The encoded protein is CASRARDRGGGNQPQHF.

This clonotype was detected many times. CDR3: CAWSPSLNTIYF. The CDR3 nucleotides are TGTGCCTGGAGTCCTAGCTTAAACACCATATATTTT. J is TRBJ1-3 and V is TRBV30; D not resolved. The CDR3 consists of 12 residues. Trimming took off 2 bases at V and 6 bases at J, with 8 bases between the two ends. Germline V gene lookup returns CDR1 GTSNPN and CDR2 SVGIG (reference sequence).

This clonotype was seen repeatedly, ten times or more. The CDR3 sequence: CSVEEDLAGNEQFF. The CDR3 nucleotides are TGCAGCGTTGAAGAAGATCTAGCGGGAAATGAGCAGTTCTTC. J is TRBJ2-1 and V is TRBV29-1, with TRBD2 matching over 9 bases. V shed 0 bases and J 7 bases; nucleotides not matched to a gene: 4. This CDR3 has 14 amino acids. Germline V gene data show CDR1 as SQVTM and CDR2 as ANQGSEA.